These 5 T cell receptor beta chains were all obtained from the same sample, sequenced in a study of identical twins. TCRdb called the 5' RACE reads again in MiXCR, with one record for every CDR3 protein. The top ten hold roughly 4% of the sample, which has 600,000 to 700,000 distinct CDR3 sequences, 20% to 25% seen once. The same data also went into a second study, on T cells expressing NK-cell markers.

Input material: PBMCs. The origin of the receptors is a woman in her late teens or twenties in good health.

This clonotype was seen a few times. The gene calls are TRBV12-3 or TRBV12-4 and TRBJ2-2, with no clear D. Between the trimmed V and J ends, which lost 5 bases and 3 bases, there was a span of 10 bases. The CDR3 is 14 amino acids. This CDR3 reads CASSPYVDTGELFF. The CDR3 nucleotides read TGTGCCAGCAGTCCTTACGTGGACACCGGGGAGCTGTTTTTT.

This sequence joins TRBV7-9 and TRBJ1-2; 11 nucleotides align to TRBD1. The CDR3 contains 15 residues. Germline CDR1 is SEHNR and CDR2 is FQNEAQ (reference sequence). J lost 4 bases, V lost 3 bases, and 4 bases had no gene match. The DNA of the CDR3 is TGTGCCAGCAGCTTTGGACAGGGGGCTTTCTATGGCTACACCTTC. Protein sequence: CASSFGQGAFYGYTF.

This clonotype has at least ten counts. The rearrangement joins TRBV20-1 to TRBJ2-1; TRBD2 matches at 8 bases. V trimming: 2 bases; J trimming: 4 bases; junction bases outside the gene matches: 7. The CDR3 length is 15 residues. CDR1 and CDR2 (germline): DFQATT, SNEGSKA (reference sequence). The CDR3 region is CSARLGSGGYNEQFF. CDR3 DNA sequence: TGCAGTGCTAGATTAGGAAGCGGGGGTTACAATGAGCAGTTCTTC.

This clonotype was seen a single time. The rearrangement uses TRBV7-9 and TRBJ2-5; either TRBD1 or TRBD2 may supply D (5 bases each). Germline V gene sequence: CDR1 SEHNR, CDR2 FQNEAQ (reference sequence). The ends were cut back, 5 bases at V and 10 bases at J, with 11 bases in the middle. The CDR3 spans 11 residues. CDR3 protein: CASSAGARQYF. The CDR3, as DNA: TGTGCCAGCAGCGCCGGGGCACGCCAGTACTTC. Drawing the rest from reference TRBV7-9 and TRBJ2-5, the complete variable domain is DTGVSQNPRHKITKRGQNVTFRCDPISEHNRLYWYRQTLGQGPEFLTYFQNEAQLEKSRLLSDRFSAERPKGSFSTLEIQRTEQGDSAMYLCASSAGARQYFGPGTRLLVL.

The chain links TRBV5-1 to TRBJ2-3; 8 bases line up with TRBD2. Germline assignment: CDR1 SGHRS and CDR2 YFSETQ. The V segment lost 2 bases and the J segment 14 bases; nucleotides outside the gene matches: 4. CDR3 length equals 11 residues. The CDR3 bases are TGCGCCAGCAGCTTCGGGACTAGATTGTATTTT. Amino acid sequence: CASSFGTRLYF.